Below, 10 T cell receptor beta chains from the same sample are listed, as sequenced in a study of T cells expressing NK-cell markers. From its re-call of the 5' RACE reads, TCRdb lists each CDR3 protein once, without DNA. The sample's table shows a few hundred thousand distinct CDR3 sequences. The sample was blood T cells: a sorted CD56 or NKG2C T cell subset, CD4+ or CD8+ T cells, or bulk PBMC T cells (not recorded which). Source of these receptors: a man in his late teens or twenties in good health.

V gene TRBV3-1 combines with J gene TRBJ1-4. Germline CDR1 LGHDT, CDR2 YNNKEL (reference sequence). CDR3 size: 14 residues. CDR3 sequence: CASSRGTTNEKLFF.

The genes are TRBV12-3 or TRBV12-4 and TRBJ2-3; TCRdb's D call of TRBD1 is untestable without DNA. The CDR3 is 15 amino acids. The CDR3 sequence: CASSLARGRGDTQYF.

V is TRBV28 and J is TRBJ2-5; TCRdb returns TRBD2, unconfirmable since there is no DNA. The germline V gene has CDR1 MDHEN and CDR2 SYDVKM. The CDR3 totals 17 residues. The CDR3 spells CASSKGLAGRLMKTQYF.

The chain recombines TRBV7-2 with TRBJ2-5. CDR3 size: 13 residues. Germline CDR1 is SGHTA and CDR2 is FQGNSA. CDR3 in amino acids: CASSSHRTETQYF. Full variable domain (missing parts from reference TRBV7-2 and TRBJ2-5): GAGVSQSPSNKVTEKGKDVELRCDPISGHTALYWYRQSLGQGLEFLIYFQGNSAPDKSGLPSDRFSAERTGGSVSTLTIQRTQQEDSAVYLCASSSHRTETQYFGPGTRLLVL.

The chain combines TRBV12-3 or TRBV12-4 with TRBJ1-2; TCRdb's assignment of TRBD1 cannot be checked, as there is no DNA. CDR3 length equals 16 residues. The CDR3 here is CASSYQGGSGNYGYTF.

The J gene is TRBJ2-3, the V gene TRBV29-1. Germline CDR1 and CDR2: SQVTM and ANQGSEA. The CDR3 runs 12 residues. The CDR3 spells CSVEGAGDTQYF.

The chain employs TRBV7-7 and TRBJ2-1; the D call of TRBD1 rests on TCRdb alone, since no DNA is present to check it. The CDR3 consists of 15 residues. Germline CDR1 and CDR2: SSHAT and FNYEAQ (reference sequence). The CDR3 loop is CASSLLLAGVNEQFF.

The V call is TRBV12-3 or TRBV12-4, the J call TRBJ1-1; without DNA, the TCRdb call of TRBD1 cannot be checked. CDR3 length: 13 residues. CDR3 sequence: CAVRGQGATEAFF.

The V call is TRBV3-1, the J call TRBJ2-1. The CDR3 covers 14 residues. Germline-derived CDR1 and CDR2 are LGHDT and YNNKEL (reference sequence). The CDR3 loop is CASSPSLTSNEQFF.

The gene calls are TRBV5-1 and TRBJ2-1. This CDR3 has 12 amino acids. Germline CDR1 SGHRS, CDR2 YFSETQ. CDR3 region: CASSFQDSAQFF.